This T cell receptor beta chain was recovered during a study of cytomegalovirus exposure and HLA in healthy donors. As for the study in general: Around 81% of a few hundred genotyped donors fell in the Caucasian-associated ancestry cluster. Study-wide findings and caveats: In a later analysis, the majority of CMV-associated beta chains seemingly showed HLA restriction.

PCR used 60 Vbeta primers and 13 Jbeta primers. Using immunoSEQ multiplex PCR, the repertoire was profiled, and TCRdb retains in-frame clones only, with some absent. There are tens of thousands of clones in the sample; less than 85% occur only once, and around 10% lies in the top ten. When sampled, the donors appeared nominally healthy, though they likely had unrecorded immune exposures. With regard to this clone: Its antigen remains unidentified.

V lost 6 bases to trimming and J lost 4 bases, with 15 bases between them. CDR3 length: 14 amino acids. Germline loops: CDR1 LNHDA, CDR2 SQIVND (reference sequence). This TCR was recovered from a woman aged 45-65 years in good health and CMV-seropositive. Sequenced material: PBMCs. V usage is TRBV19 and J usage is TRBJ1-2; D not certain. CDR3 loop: CASSPLVQSYGYTF. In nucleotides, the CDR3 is TGTGCCAGTAGCCCTTTGGTGCAGTCCTATGGCTACACCTTC.